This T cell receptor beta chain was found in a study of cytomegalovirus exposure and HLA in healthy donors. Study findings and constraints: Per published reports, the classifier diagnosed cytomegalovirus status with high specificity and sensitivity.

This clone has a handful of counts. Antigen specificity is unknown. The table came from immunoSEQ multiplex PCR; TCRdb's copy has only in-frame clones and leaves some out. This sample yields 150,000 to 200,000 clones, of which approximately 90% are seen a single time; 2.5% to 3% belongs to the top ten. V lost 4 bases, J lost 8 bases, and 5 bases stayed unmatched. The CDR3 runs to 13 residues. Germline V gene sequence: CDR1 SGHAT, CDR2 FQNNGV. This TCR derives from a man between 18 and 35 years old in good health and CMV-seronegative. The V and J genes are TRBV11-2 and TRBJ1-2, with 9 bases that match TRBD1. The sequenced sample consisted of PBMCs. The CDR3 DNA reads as TGTGCCAGCAGCTCAGGGACAGGGAGCGGCTACACCTTC. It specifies CASSSGTGSGYTF.